This TCR beta chain was identified in a study of blood T cell repertoires in COVID-19. The overall study: Sources were T cells, B-cell-depleted T cells, or PBMCs; the material itself was cDNA or gDNA.

In the source study's methods: Using reference gene primer amplification, nucleated cell counts were estimated. Measured with immunoSEQ multiplex PCR; TCRdb has only the in-frame clones, and not every one. V, J and clone size are taken as reported in that table, and D and trimming were inferred from the DNA itself. Here the sample spans 400,000 or so clones, 75% to 90% being singletons. Participants came from about 23 US areas, aged roughly 18 to 89 years. Researchers sorted participants into cohorts using their self-reported clinical history. This CDR3 region has 16 residues. CDR1 is MNHEY and CDR2 is SVGAGI in the germline V gene. The V gene end was trimmed by 2 bases and the J gene end by 3 bases; junction bases not matched to a gene: 9.

The rearrangement joins TRBV6-5 to TRBJ2-7; TRBD1 agrees at 8 bases. The source is a man under 40 who had recovered from COVID-19. Sequences were obtained from PBMCs or T cells enriched from blood (not recorded which). The CDR3 loop is CASSYPGTGQNYEQYF. CDR3 bases: TGTGCCAGCAGTTACCCAGGGACAGGCCAGAACTACGAGCAGTACTTC.